This T cell receptor beta chain was documented in a study of T cell changes during pregnancy in multiple sclerosis. Some clones are missing from TCRdb's copy, which holds only in-frame ones; the method was immunoSEQ multiplex PCR. Of about 40,000 clones listed, around 93% are singletons. The CDR3 length is 17 residues. J lost 2 bases, V lost 4 bases, and 7 bases had no gene match. Per the germline V gene, CDR1 is SGHRS and CDR2 is YFSETQ. Source: CD4+ T cells from peripheral blood mononuclear cells, taken in the third trimester of pregnancy. The sequence was collected from a female donor in good health, enrolled as a control in a pregnancy study. The chain has TRBV5-1 and TRBJ2-5; the match to TRBD2 covers 14 bases. This CDR3 is CASSLGTSGSIQETQYF. CDR3 sequence (DNA): TGCGCCAGCAGCCTCGGGACTAGCGGGAGCATACAAGAGACCCAGTACTTC.